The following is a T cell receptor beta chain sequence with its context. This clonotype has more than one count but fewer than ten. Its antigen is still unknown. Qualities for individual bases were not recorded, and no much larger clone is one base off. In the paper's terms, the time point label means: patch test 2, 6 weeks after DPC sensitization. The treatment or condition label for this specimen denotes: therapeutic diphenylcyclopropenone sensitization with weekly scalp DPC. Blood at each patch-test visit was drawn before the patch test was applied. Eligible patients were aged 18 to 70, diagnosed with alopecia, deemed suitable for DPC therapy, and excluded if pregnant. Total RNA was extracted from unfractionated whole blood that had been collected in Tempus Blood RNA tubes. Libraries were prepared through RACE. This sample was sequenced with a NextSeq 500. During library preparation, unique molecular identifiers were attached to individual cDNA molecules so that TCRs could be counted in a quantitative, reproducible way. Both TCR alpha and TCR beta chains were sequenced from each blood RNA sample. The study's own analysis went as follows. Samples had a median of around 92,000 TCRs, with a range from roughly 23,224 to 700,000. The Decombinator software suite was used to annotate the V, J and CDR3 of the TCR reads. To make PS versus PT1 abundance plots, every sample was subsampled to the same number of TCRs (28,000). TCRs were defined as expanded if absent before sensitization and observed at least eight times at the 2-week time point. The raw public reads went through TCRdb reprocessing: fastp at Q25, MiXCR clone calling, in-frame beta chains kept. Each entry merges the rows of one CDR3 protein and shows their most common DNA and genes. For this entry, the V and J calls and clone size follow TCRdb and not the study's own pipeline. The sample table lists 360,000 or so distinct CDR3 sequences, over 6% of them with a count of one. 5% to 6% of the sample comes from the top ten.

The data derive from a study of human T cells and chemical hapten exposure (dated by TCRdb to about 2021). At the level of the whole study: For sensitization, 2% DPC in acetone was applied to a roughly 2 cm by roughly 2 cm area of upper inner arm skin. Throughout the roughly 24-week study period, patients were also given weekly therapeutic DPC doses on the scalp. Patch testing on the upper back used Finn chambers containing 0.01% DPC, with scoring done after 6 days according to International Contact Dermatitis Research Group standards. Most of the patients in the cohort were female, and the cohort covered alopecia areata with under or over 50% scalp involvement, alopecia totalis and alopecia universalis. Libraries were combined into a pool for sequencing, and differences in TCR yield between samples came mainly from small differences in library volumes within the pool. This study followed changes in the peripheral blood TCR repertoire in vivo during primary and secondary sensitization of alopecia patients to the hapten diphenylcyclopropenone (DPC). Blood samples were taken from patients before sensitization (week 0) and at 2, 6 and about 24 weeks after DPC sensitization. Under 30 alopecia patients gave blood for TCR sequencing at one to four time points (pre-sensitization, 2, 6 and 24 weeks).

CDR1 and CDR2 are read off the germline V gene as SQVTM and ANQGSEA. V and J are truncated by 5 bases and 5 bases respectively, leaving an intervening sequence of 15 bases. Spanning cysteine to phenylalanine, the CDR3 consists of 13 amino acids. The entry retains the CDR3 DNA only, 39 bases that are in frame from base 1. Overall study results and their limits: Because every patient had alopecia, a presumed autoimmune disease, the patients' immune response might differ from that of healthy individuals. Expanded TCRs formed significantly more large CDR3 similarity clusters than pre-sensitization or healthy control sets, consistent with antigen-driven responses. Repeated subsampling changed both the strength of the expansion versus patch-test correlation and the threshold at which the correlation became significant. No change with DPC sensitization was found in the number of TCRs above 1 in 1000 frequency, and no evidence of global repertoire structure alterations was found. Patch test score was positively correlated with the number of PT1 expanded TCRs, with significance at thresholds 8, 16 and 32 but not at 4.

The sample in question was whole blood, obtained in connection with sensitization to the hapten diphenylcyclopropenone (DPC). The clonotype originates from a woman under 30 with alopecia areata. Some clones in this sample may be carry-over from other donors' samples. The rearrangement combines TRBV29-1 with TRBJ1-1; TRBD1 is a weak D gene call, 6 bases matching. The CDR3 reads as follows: CSVFRGWGTEAFF. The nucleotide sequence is TGCAGCGTTTTCAGGGGCTGGGGAACTGAAGCTTTCTTT.